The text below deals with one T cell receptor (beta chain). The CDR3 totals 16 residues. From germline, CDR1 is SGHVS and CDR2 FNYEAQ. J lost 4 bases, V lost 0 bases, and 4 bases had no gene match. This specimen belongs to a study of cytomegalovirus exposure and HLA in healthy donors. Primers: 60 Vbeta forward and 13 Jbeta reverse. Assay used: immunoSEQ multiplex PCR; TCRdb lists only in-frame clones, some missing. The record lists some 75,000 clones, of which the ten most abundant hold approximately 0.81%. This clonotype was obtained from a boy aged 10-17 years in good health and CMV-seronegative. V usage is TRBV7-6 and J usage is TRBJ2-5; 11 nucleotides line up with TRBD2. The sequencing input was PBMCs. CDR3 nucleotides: TGTGCCAGCAGCTTAGCCGGGACTAGCGGAATAGAGACCCAGTACTTC. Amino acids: CASSLAGTSGIETQYF.